This T cell receptor beta chain was found in a study of blood T cell repertoires in COVID-19. Study-wide context: Collection of acute and convalescent COVID-19 samples took place in the United States, Italy and Spain.

This clone was detected once. The data were produced by immunoSEQ multiplex PCR, yet TCRdb's version contains in-frame clones alone and is incomplete. The sample contains approximately 190,000 clones, 84% of which appear only once. The CDR3 loop spans 19 amino acids. CDR1 is KGHSH, CDR2 LQKENI, per germline. V shed 2 bases and J shed 4 bases, with 24 bases lying between them. This sequence originates from a woman in her seventies with active or convalescent COVID-19. V is TRBV18 and J is TRBJ1-5; no reliable D call. The source material was peripheral blood. CDR3 coding DNA: TGTGCCAGCTCACCAAACTCTGCCGGGAACCTAGGGTTTAATCAGCCCCAGCATTTT. It encodes CASSPNSAGNLGFNQPQHF.